This T cell receptor beta chain originates from a study of blood T cell repertoires in COVID-19 (TCRdb year 2020). As for the study more broadly: Collaborator samples came from the United States, Italy and Spain and covered acute and convalescent phases of COVID-19. The prospective study material was composed of cDNA or gDNA derived from T cells, B-cell-depleted T cells, or PBMCs. Deeply sampled blood TCRbeta repertoires from subjects exposed to, actively infected with, or recovered from COVID-19 were included in the dataset. The repertoires were released in a freely available public database intended as a resource for research on the immune response to SARS-CoV-2. The samples were drawn from the first 160 participants of the ongoing ImmuneRACE study and from some 1,300 subjects provided by 6 global collaborators. A de-identified subject ID, COVID-19 status, age in years and sex were almost always included in the sample metadata. Where HLA class I and class II types were available, the types were taken from metadata supplied by the sample provider, not from assay-based typing.

Participants in the prospective study were enrolled through a virtual design, were aged about 18 to 100 years, and lived in about two dozen United States geographic areas. In the prospective study, cohorts were assigned on the basis of participant-reported clinical history obtained from a screening survey and a study questionnaire. ImmuneRACE Cohort 3 recovered participants were defined by two consecutive negative NP/OP PCR tests, healthcare professional clearance, or symptom resolution. Mobile phlebotomists in the prospective study collected whole blood, serum and a nasopharyngeal or oropharyngeal swab from every participant. Prospective study participants could optionally give additional blood draws and questionnaires over a roughly 2-month period. Prospective study blood samples were shipped either frozen or at room temperature before DNA extraction. The CDR3 goes from the cysteine to the phenylalanine over 18 residues. Only the CDR3 region is kept as DNA, spanning 54 bases read in frame from base 1. The V end gives up 2 bases and the J end 3 bases, leaving 12 bases in the junction not matched to a gene. CDR1 and CDR2 (MGHRA, YSYEKL) derive from the germline V gene.

TCRbeta CDR3 regions were amplified from genomic DNA using the immunoSEQ Assay, a bias-controlled multiplex PCR. The source study handled its data this way. The number of nucleated cells in each sample was estimated by amplification of reference gene primers within the assay. Sequence reads were collapsed and filtered to measure the absolute abundance of every unique TCRbeta CDR3 rearrangement. For each sample, productive Simpson clonality was calculated as the square root of Simpson's diversity index across productive rearrangements. TCRdb's version of the immuneACCESS table is confined to in-frame rearrangements and falls short of the full clone set. An unresolved V gene accounts for under half of the shortfall where checked; the remainder is of unknown origin. V, J and clone size derive from that table, while D and trimming were established from the DNA sequence. Here the sample has around 390,000 clones; 85% to 90% occur a single time. The ten largest account for around 9.3% of the sample.

Regarding this clone: Which antigen it targets is not known. It has no much larger one-base neighbor in the sample; base qualities were not kept.

The investigation overall reported the following: Clinical and demographic metadata were provided uncurated, with the amount varying by source and participant.

The receptor was derived from a woman aged 50 to 60 who had recovered from COVID-19. Sequenced sample: PBMCs or T cells enriched from blood (not recorded which). The receptor chain draws on TRBV4-1 and TRBJ2-2, with 7 central nucleotides matching TRBD2. The CDR3 region reads CASSQSPGGGLHTGELFF. The nucleotides are TGCGCCAGCAGCCAATCTCCGGGCGGGGGACTCCACACCGGGGAGCTGTTTTTT.